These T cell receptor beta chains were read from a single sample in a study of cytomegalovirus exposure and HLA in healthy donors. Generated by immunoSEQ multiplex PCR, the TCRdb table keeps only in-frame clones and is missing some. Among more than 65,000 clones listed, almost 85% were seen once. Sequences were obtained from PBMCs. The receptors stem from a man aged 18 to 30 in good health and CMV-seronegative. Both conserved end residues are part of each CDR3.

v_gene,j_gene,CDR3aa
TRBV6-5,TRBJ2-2,CASSYSTISLPGELFF
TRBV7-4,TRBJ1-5,CASSLGTGEDSDQPQHF
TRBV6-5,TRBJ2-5,CASGLQGPQETQYF
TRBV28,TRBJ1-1,CASGGANTEAFF
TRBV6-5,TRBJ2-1,CASKRPGLPNNEQFF
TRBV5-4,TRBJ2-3,CASSPAGQVTDTQYF
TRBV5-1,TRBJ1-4,CASSLSQSRGQRETNEKLFF
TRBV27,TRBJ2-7,CASKFERGSYEQYF
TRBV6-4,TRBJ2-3,CASSEGTGGADTQYF
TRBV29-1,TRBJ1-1,CSVEDEASLPAFF
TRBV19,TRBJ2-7,CASSMGQGSYEQYF
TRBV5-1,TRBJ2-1,CASSRPEDHHGAQLAGEANEQFF
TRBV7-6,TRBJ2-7,CASSLLVVRGNQSYEQYF
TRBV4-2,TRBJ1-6,CASSQVSQGDSPLHF
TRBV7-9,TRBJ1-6,CASSYQGTGGVNSPLHF
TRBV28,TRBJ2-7,CASSLGRYYEQYF
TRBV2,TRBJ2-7,CASSVDSGSYEQYF
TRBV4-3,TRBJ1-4,CASSQEVEGVDEKLFF
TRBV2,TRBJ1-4,CASSGTRDRGPFATNEKLFF
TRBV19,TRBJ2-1,CASSIGQGPFNEQFF
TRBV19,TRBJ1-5,CASSTQGVGQPQHF
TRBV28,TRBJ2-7,CASTSMGAAEQYF
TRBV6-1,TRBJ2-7,CASSKRGDYEQYF
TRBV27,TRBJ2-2,CAGQQENTGELFF
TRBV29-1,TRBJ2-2,CSVLQGYDSGELFF
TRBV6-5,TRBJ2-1,CASSYPGTSGIRQFF
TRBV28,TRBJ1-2,CASKKVENNGYTF
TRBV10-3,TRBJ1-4,CAISESLQGPAEKLFF
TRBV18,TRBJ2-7,CASSPRTSGGSYEQYF
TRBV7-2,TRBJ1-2,CASSLRQGNYGYTF
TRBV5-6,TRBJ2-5,CASSFLQGDRGTQYF
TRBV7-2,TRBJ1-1,CASSPRGYTEAFF
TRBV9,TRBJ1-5,CASSGGQGEDQPQHF
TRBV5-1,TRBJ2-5,CASSLGLAGRGQETQYF
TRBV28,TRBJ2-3,CASTLGGVRDTQYF
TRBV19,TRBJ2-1,CASSIVSGGAGNEQFF
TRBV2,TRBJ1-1,CASRVFGQSGVSPDTEAFF
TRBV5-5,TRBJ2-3,CASSLGGVYPDTQYF
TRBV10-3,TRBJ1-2,CAISEGQILTGYTF
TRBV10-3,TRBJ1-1,CAIRGENTEAFF
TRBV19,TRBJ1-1,CASSVGLLRSTEAFF
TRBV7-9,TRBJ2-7,CASSFAGVGSYEQYF
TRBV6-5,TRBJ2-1,CASSYLELAGHNEQFF
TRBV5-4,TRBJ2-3,CASSPDSTDTQYF
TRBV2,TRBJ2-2,CASGVGTSSTGELFF
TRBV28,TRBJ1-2,CASSLAGSGYTF
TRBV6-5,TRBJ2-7,CASRRVIAGKGEQYF
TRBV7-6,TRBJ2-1,CASSLALRRTSGPGRYYNEQFF
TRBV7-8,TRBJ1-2,CASRPSRSTGYGYTF
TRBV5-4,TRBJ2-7,CASSSERDSSEQYF